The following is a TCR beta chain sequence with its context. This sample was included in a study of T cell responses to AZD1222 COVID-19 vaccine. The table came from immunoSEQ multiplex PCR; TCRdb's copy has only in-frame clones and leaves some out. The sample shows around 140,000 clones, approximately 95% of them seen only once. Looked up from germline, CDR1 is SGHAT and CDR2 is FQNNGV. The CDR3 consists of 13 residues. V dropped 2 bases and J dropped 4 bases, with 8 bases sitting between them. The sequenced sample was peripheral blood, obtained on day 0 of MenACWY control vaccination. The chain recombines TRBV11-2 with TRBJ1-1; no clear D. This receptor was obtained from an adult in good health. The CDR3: CASSLSGSTEAFF. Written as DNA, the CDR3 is TGTGCCAGCAGCTTAAGCGGGAGCACTGAAGCTTTCTTT. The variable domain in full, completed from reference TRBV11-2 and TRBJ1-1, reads EAGVAQSPRYKIIEKRQSVAFWCNPISGHATLYWYQQILGQGPKLLIQFQNNGVVDDSQLPKDRFSAERLKGVDSTLKIQPAKLEDSAVYLCASSLSGSTEAFFGQGTRLTVV.